The 22 T cell receptor beta chains given below trace back to one sample, sequenced in a study of early T cells in non-severe SARS-CoV-2 infection. Each CDR3 protein gets one entry after TCRdb re-called the 5' RACE reads with MiXCR. Counted here are 25,000 to 30,000 distinct CDR3 sequences, over 5% occurring once; the ten biggest clones make up over 2.5%. Sequencing was done on a sample of whole blood. Receptors originate from an adult who was a healthcare worker with PCR-confirmed SARS-CoV-2 infection or an uninfected control (not recorded which).

Points on this clonotype: An end of the junction differs from the germline gene, which may be a read error. The J gene is TRBJ2-5, the V gene TRBV7-7; 8 bases line up with TRBD1. CDR1 and CDR2 from the germline V gene are SSHAT and FNYEAQ (reference sequence). This CDR3 is built from 13 residues. As DNA, the CDR3 is TGTGCTAGCAGCCGGACAGGGAAAGAGACCCAGTACTTC. Translated, it gives CASSRTGKETQYF.

This clonotype occurred a few times. The J gene is TRBJ1-6, the V gene TRBV14; D might be TRBD1 (5 bases). The CDR3 has 21 residues. Trimming removed 4 bases from V and 0 bases from J, with 25 bases in between. Germline-derived CDR1 and CDR2 are SGHDN and FVKESK. The CDR3 region is CASSLSQGVSSTRSYNSPLHF. CDR3 sequence (DNA): TGTGCCAGCAGCCTCTCCCAGGGAGTTAGTTCTACTCGCTCCTATAATTCACCCCTCCACTTT.

This clonotype has at least ten counts. The chain is built from TRBV15 and TRBJ2-1; D not certain. V lost 0 bases to trimming and J lost 0 bases, with 9 bases between them. Germline loops: CDR1 LNHNV, CDR2 YYDKDF (reference sequence). There are 16 residues in the CDR3. The CDR3 protein is CATSRDVTASYNEQFF. CDR3 sequence (DNA): TGTGCCACCAGCAGAGATGTAACAGCCTCCTACAATGAGCAGTTCTTC.

This clonotype has a count of ten or more. The rearrangement uses TRBV24-1 and TRBJ2-2; 7 positions agree with TRBD1. CDR3 size: 16 residues. Losses at the gene ends were 2 bases for V and 5 bases for J; bases not matched to a gene: 7. CDR1 is KGHDR and CDR2 is SFDVKD in the germline V gene. CDR3 nucleotide sequence: TGTGCCACCAGTGATTCCAGACAGGGAAGTACCGGGGAGCTGTTTTTT. As protein: CATSDSRQGSTGELFF.

Ten or more counts support this clonotype. The genes are TRBV7-9 and TRBJ1-6, with D possibly matching TRBD1 (6 bases). Trimming removed 6 bases at V and 10 bases at J, with 16 bases between. This CDR3 spans 14 amino acids. Germline CDR1 SEHNR, CDR2 FQNEAQ (reference sequence). DNA for the CDR3: TGTGCCAGCAGGGACAGCGCTTTAGGGTCACCCCTCCACTTT. Residues: CASRDSALGSPLHF.

This clonotype was observed many times. J is TRBJ2-7 and V is TRBV20-1; D may be TRBD2 (5 bases). The CDR3 consists of 12 residues. Germline-derived CDR1 and CDR2 are DFQATT and SNEGSKA (reference sequence). Trimming took off 4 bases at V and 0 bases at J, with 7 bases between the two ends. The CDR3 DNA sequence: TGCAGTGCTACAGACTACTCCTACGAGCAGTACTTC. Translated: CSATDYSYEQYF.

This clonotype has a handful of counts. The rearrangement uses TRBV29-1 and TRBJ2-7; D perhaps matches TRBD1 (6 bases). Germline CDR1 reads SQVTM; CDR2 reads ANQGSEA. V was cut by 2 bases and J by 2 bases, with 7 bases left in between. The CDR3 covers 12 residues. CDR3 DNA sequence: TGCAGCGTTGAAACAGGGCCCTACGAGCAGTACTTC. Translation gives CSVETGPYEQYF.

This clonotype has at least ten counts. The CDR3 DNA sequence: TGTGCCAGCAGTTTATTGTCTAGCGGGGCCAGCACAGATACGCAGTATTTT. The encoded protein is CASSLLSSGASTDTQYF. V and J are TRBV12-3 or TRBV12-4 and TRBJ2-3; TRBD2 agrees at 9 bases. The CDR3 contains 17 residues. V lost 2 bases to trimming and J lost 0 bases; unmatched junction nucleotides: 6.

This chain uses TRBV12-3 or TRBV12-4 with TRBJ2-5; D is unresolved. The CDR3 extends over 13 amino acids. V lost 3 bases and J lost 2, with 7 bases in between. The CDR3 DNA reads TGTGCCAGCAGTTTGTTGAGACAAGAGACCCAGTACTTC. This encodes CASSLLRQETQYF.

This clonotype was counted at least ten times. The CDR3 region is CSASPQSEQFF. The CDR3 DNA reads as TGCAGTGCTAGCCCCCAGAGTGAGCAGTTCTTC. The rearrangement joins TRBV20-1 to TRBJ2-1; D is uncertain. Per the germline V gene, CDR1 is DFQATT and CDR2 is SNEGSKA (reference sequence). The CDR3 sequence is 11 residues long. Trimming pared 3 bases from V and 9 bases from J, leaving 9 bases between.

This clonotype has ten or more counts. This chain links TRBV18 with TRBJ2-7, with D possibly matching TRBD1 (8 bases). CDR1 and CDR2 (germline): KGHSH, LQKENI. V lost 1 base and J lost 7, with 11 bases in between. The CDR3 has 13 residues. The CDR3 here is CASSPLQGGEQYF. The CDR3 DNA sequence: TGTGCCAGCTCACCACTACAGGGGGGGGAGCAGTACTTC.

This clonotype has more than one count but fewer than ten. CDR3 in amino acids: CASRNGTIFNQYF. In nucleotides, the CDR3 is TGTGCCAGCAGGAACGGGACAATATTTAATCAGTACTTC. The gene calls are TRBV12-3 or TRBV12-4 and TRBJ2-5; TRBD1 might be the D (6 bases). This CDR3 spans 13 amino acids. V gave up 6 bases and J gave up 11 bases, with 19 bases separating them.

This clonotype showed up just a few times. The chain joins TRBV20-1 to TRBJ2-5; 8 bases agree with TRBD1. The V segment lost 3 bases and the J segment 5 bases; nucleotides outside the gene matches: 5. CDR3 length: 13 residues. Germline V gene data show CDR1 as DFQATT and CDR2 as SNEGSKA (reference sequence). CDR3 amino acids: CSASPRGRETQYF. CDR3 in DNA: TGCAGTGCTAGCCCCAGGGGGCGCGAGACCCAGTACTTC.

This clonotype showed up many times. The chain joins TRBV14 to TRBJ1-2; TRBD1 agrees at 8 bases. The CDR3 runs to 14 residues. J lost 4 bases, V lost 2 bases, and 3 bases had no gene match. Germline V CDR1 and CDR2: SGHDN, FVKESK. CDR3 nucleotide sequence: TGTGCCAGCAGCCAAACCGGGACAGGCTATGGCTACACCTTC. Amino acids: CASSQTGTGYGYTF.

The gene calls are TRBV2 and TRBJ2-6; 10 nucleotides line up with TRBD1. This CDR3 is 18 amino acids long. Trimming cost V 6 bases and J 2 bases; bases outside gene matches: 10. Germline values: CDR1 SNHLY, CDR2 FYNNEI. The CDR3 DNA is TGTGCCAGCAGCCGACAGTCCGGGACAGGGGCTGGGGCCAACGTCCTGACTTTC. Residues: CASSRQSGTGAGANVLTF.

Regarding this clonotype: A much bigger clone sits one base away, suggesting this may be a read error. The chain links TRBV7-9 to TRBJ2-7; D unclear. Germline values: CDR1 SEHNR, CDR2 FQNEAQ (reference sequence). V shed 3 bases and J shed 3 bases, with 15 bases lying between them. The CDR3 has 15 residues. The chain's CDR3 is CASSFLRPSFYEQYF. DNA for the CDR3: TGTGCCAGCAGCTTCCTTCGGCCCAGCTTCTACGAGCAGTACTTC.

The chain employs TRBV19 and TRBJ1-1; D remains unclear. The CDR3 totals 11 residues. Germline-derived CDR1 and CDR2 are LNHDA and SQIVND (reference sequence). Trimming left V 4 bases short and J 7 bases short, with 7 bases between. The CDR3 reads CASSTPLEAFF. CDR3 DNA: TGTGCCAGTAGTACCCCACTTGAAGCTTTCTTT. Filled out from reference TRBV19 and TRBJ1-1, the complete variable domain reads DGGITQSPKYLFRKEGQNVTLSCEQNLNHDAMYWYRQDPGQGLRLIYYSQIVNDFQKGDIAEGYSVSREKKESFPLTVTSAQKNPTAFYLCASSTPLEAFFGQGTRLTVV.

This chain joins TRBV20-1 and TRBJ2-7, with 10 bases matching TRBD2. The trim removed 5 bases at V and 4 bases at J, leaving 2 bases unmatched. Per germline, CDR1 DFQATT and CDR2 SNEGSKA (reference sequence). This CDR3 has 12 residues. The CDR3 DNA is TGCAGTGCTGGACTAGCGGCATACGAGCAGTACTTC. Protein: CSAGLAAYEQYF.

This clonotype has a count of ten or more. The chain couples TRBV28 to TRBJ1-6; a possible D gene is TRBD1 (6 bases). The V gene's germline CDR1 is MDHEN and CDR2 SYDVKM. The CDR3 is 14 residues long. V lost 6 bases to trimming and J lost 7 bases, with 13 bases between them. CDR3 in amino acids: CASRRQVGNSPLHF. In DNA, the CDR3 is TGTGCCAGCAGAAGACAGGTTGGGAATTCACCCCTCCACTTT.

This clonotype was observed many times. CDR3 sequence: CASSLETHEQYF. The CDR3 coding sequence is TGTGCCAGCAGCTTAGAGACCCACGAGCAGTACTTC. The rearrangement uses TRBV11-2 and TRBJ2-7, with unresolved D. Germline V gives CDR1 SGHAT, CDR2 FQNNGV. Trimming shortened V by 0 bases and J by 5 bases, and 5 bases separated the two germline ends. The CDR3 contains 12 residues.

There are many counts of this clonotype. The CDR3 loop reads CASSYRAIQETQYF. CDR3 bases: TGTGCCAGCAGTTACCGGGCGATCCAAGAGACCCAGTACTTC. The genes are TRBV6-2 or TRBV6-3 and TRBJ2-5; D is ambiguous. Per germline, CDR1 MNHEY and CDR2 SVGEGT. The V end was cut by 2 bases, the J end by 1 base, with 8 bases between. This CDR3 region has 14 residues.

This clonotype has a count of ten or more. V and J are TRBV7-2 and TRBJ2-1; TRBD2 is a possible D gene (5 bases). Trimming stripped 5 bases from V and 4 bases from J, with 15 bases between. The CDR3 runs 15 residues. Germline V CDR1 and CDR2: SGHTA, FQGNSA. CDR3 sequence: CASSLSTRLYNEQFF. The CDR3 nucleotides read TGTGCCAGCAGCCTCTCCACAAGACTATACAATGAGCAGTTCTTC.